Sequencing of this TCR beta chain was carried out in a study of shared clonotypes between healthy human individuals (dated by TCRdb to the early 2020s). About the study as a whole: The cohort included three men and a couple of women between 18 and 49 years of age. For each donor, CD4 naive and CD4 memory were each run on three plates, CD8 naive on two plates, and CD8 memory on one plate. The study deeply sequenced blood TCR repertoires of about 5 healthy adults to estimate repertoire size and the extent of clonotype sharing between individuals. Libraries were prepared and TCR repertoires were sequenced by different laboratories using diverse techniques, in order to increase sequencing depth and limit assay-specific biases. Between about 0.8 and 9 billion PBMCs per donor were obtained by leukapheresis. What the study reported, not specific to this receptor: The small number of donors limited the genetic and exposure-history diversity represented. Sampling was limited to blood, and TCR repertoires in tissue likely differ from TCR repertoires in blood. Incomplete sequencing was indicated by rarefaction of sorted-subset datasets, despite the large sequencing depth. When several donors were compared, the shared fraction of clonotypes was roughly 5% for naive CD4, 3.5% to 4% for naive CD8, more than 2% for memory CD4, and around 0.37% for memory CD8. Compared with non-shared clonotypes, clonotypes shared by all four sorted-subset donors had higher generation probabilities. Pairwise subsampling led to the expectation that sequencing depth would affect the degree of clonotype sharing among donors. Estimated clonotype richness was generally larger for naive than for memory subsets.

This clone turned up a few times. The specificity of this receptor is unknown. Base quality data are lacking; no much larger clone is found one base away. The germline V gene gives CDR1 as MDHEN and CDR2 as SYDVKM. V has 6 bases trimmed and J has 3 bases trimmed; junction bases matching no gene number 5. Its CDR3 holds 14 amino acids, cysteine through phenylalanine. The retained sequence is limited to the CDR3, 42 bases, with the frame set at the first base. Using the deep immunoSEQ assay, multiplex PCR amplified TCR CDR3 regions from genomic DNA. Extracted genomic DNA from each cell subset was spread evenly across all wells of several immunoSEQ 96-well plates, with each plate serving as a replicate. For sorted subsets, roughly 0.2 ug genomic DNA, equal to 30,000 to 35,000 T cell genomes, was loaded into each replicate PCR. The purified libraries were quantified using a Qubit 3.0 fluorometer, sized with a Bioanalyzer 2100, and then quantified again using the KAPA Library Quantification kit. Every immunoSEQ 96-well plate was sequenced on a dedicated single-read 150-cycle Illumina NextSeq 550 flow cell. On the study's bioinformatics: Because the immunoSEQ output held only junctional sequences and lacked quality scores, the filtering could not match the filtering applied to full-length reads. Sequences were annotated with PyIR, a Python wrapper for IgBLAST v1.9, using IMGT germline references to assign V/J genes and CDR3. Reads were filtered out if the reads had weak V/J assignments (E-value above 1e-6), no CDR3, stop codons, out-of-frame junctions, or ambiguous translated residues. V3J clonotypes were defined by identical inferred V gene, J gene, and CDR3 amino acid sequence. To compute the percentage overlap between repertoires, the number of shared unique clonotypes was divided by the size of the smaller repertoire. Three approaches were used to assess repertoire richness: RTK rarefaction, the Chao1 estimator, and Recon v2.1 estimates of unobserved clonotypes. Generation probabilities were computed with OLGA for all TCRbeta clonotypes obtained by the gDNA method from several donors. TCRdb carries this immuneACCESS record with in-frame sequences only. Its versions omit some clonotypes, under half of them owing to an unresolved V gene in the studies checked, with the rest unexplained. For V, J and clone size, that table is used; D and trimming come from the DNA. This sample comprises about 1.1 million clones, 70% to 80% of them detected only once. The top ten hold approximately 0.52% of the sample.

The donors were healthy, HIV-negative adults who had no recently reported acute infections or vaccinations. Only Caucasian adults living in Nashville, Tennessee, USA were represented among the donors. CD4+ T cells were enriched by magnetic negative selection, after which naive cells were positively selected on CD45RA and the negative fraction was taken as the memory subset. Blood was obtained by leukapheresis, after which PBMCs were separated by Ficoll-Histopaque density gradient centrifugation and cryopreserved in liquid nitrogen vapor phase. Analytical flow cytometry was used to check the purity and quantity of each magnetically sorted T cell population. Genomic DNA was isolated from every sorted fraction and measured by UV absorbance on a Nanodrop 2000c.

Rearrangement joined TRBV28 to TRBJ1-1; 9 junctional bases match TRBD1. Specimen: memory CD4+ T cells from PBMCs. Read against the paper, the sample's cell subset or site label means: CD45RA-negative fraction. This TCR was sampled from a man aged 18 to 29 in good health. Some clones in this sample may be carry-over from other donors' samples. The DNA is as follows: TGTGCCAGCAGCCCGACAGGGGGGGACACTGAAGCTTTCTTT. Translated, it gives CASSPTGGDTEAFF.